This entry is about one T cell receptor beta chain. Its antigen is undetermined. Germline-derived CDR1 and CDR2 are SGHTA and FQGNSA. The J segment lost 3 bases and the V segment lost 3 bases, leaving 4 bases of the junction unmatched. The CDR3 runs to 14 residues. This sample was included in a study of Ad26.COV2.S vaccination and SARS-CoV-2 variants. Whole-study findings and limits: Vaccinees showed greater spike-specific TCR breadth than placebo recipients.

This table comes from immunoSEQ multiplex PCR, and its TCRdb copy is limited to in-frame clones, with some not included. The sample shows over 400,000 clones, 92% of them seen only once. The treatment: about 20 received Ad26.COV2.S at low or high dose, single or two shots; roughly 5 received placebo; per-sample allocation not given. Sample collection was performed on day 63 after the first vaccine or placebo injection. The sequence derives from a person aged 18-65 years who received the Ad26.COV2.S COVID-19 vaccine or a placebo. The sample in question was peripheral blood, obtained in a trial of Ad26.COV2.S vaccine versus placebo. The chain links TRBV7-2 to TRBJ2-5, with 7 bases that match TRBD2. The CDR3 protein is CASSLGLAEETQYF. In DNA form, the CDR3 reads TGTGCCAGCAGCTTGGGCCTAGCGGAAGAGACCCAGTACTTC.